This T cell receptor (beta chain) is from a study of T cell responses to AZD1222 COVID-19 vaccine. General study results and limits: Vaccine-associated CD4 TCRs spanned spike, dominant at 160-218 and 743-854.

The CDR3 is made up of 13 amino acids. The V end was cut by 6 bases, the J end by 7 bases, with 13 bases between. A remark on this clone: What it binds is not known.

TCRdb's table, derived via immunoSEQ multiplex PCR, lists solely in-frame clones and lacks some. The sample holds 150,000 or so clones, 80% to 95% seen once. The study pooled second doses at about 4 or about 12 weeks. Specimen: peripheral blood, collected 28 days after the second AZD1222 dose. V is TRBV12-3 or TRBV12-4 and J is TRBJ2-1; no clear D gene. The sequence came from an adult who received the AZD1222 COVID-19 vaccine. The CDR3 is CASRGSEVNEQFF. Here the CDR3 DNA reads TGTGCCAGCAGGGGAAGTGAGGTAAATGAGCAGTTCTTC.